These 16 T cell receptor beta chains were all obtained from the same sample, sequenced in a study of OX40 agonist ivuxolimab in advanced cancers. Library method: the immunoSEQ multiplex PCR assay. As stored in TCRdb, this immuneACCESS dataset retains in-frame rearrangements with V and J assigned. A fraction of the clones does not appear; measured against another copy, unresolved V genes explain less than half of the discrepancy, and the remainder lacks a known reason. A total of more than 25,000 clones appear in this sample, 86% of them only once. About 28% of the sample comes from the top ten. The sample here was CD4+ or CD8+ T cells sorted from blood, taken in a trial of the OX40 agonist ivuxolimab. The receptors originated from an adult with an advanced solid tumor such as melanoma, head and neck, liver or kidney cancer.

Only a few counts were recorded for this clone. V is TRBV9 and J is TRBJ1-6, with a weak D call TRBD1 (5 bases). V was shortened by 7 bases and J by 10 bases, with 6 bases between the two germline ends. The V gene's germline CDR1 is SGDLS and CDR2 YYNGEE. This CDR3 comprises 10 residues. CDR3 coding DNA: TGTGCCAGCGGGGGGTCACCCCTCCACTTT. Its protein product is CASGGSPLHF.

CDR3 DNA: TGTGCCAGCAGTTACGTCAGGGGAGGAACTGAAGCTTTCTTT. It yields the protein CASSYVRGGTEAFF. The genes are TRBV6-5 and TRBJ1-1, with D possibly TRBD1 on 6 matching bases. Germline V lookup: CDR1 MNHEY, CDR2 SVGAGI. V lost 2 bases to trimming and J lost 5 bases, with 12 bases between them. The CDR3 is made up of 14 amino acids.

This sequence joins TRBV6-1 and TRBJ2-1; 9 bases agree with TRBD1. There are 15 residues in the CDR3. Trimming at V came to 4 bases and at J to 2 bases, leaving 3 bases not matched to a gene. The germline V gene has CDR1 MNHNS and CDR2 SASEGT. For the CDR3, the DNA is TGTGCCAGCAGTGTTGACAGGGGGACCTACAATGAGCAGTTCTTC. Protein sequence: CASSVDRGTYNEQFF.

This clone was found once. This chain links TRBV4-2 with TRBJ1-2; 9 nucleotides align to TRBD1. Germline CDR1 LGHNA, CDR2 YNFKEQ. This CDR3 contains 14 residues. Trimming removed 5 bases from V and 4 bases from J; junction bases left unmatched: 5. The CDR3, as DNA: TGTGCCAGCAGCGCCGGGACAGGGTTCTATGGCTACACCTTC. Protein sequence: CASSAGTGFYGYTF.

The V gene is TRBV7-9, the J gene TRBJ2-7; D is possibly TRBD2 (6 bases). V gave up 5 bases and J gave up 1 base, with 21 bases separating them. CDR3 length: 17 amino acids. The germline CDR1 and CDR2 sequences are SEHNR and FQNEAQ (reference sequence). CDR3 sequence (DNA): TGTGCCAGCAGCAGACAGAACCGGGACTTCGAATCCTACGAGCAGTACTTC. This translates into CASSRQNRDFESYEQYF.

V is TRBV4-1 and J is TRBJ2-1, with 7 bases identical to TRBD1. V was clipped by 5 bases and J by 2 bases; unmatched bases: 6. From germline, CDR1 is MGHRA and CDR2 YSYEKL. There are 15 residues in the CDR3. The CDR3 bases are TGCGCCAGCAGCGGACAGGAGAGTGCCTACAATGAGCAGTTCTTC. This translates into CASSGQESAYNEQFF.

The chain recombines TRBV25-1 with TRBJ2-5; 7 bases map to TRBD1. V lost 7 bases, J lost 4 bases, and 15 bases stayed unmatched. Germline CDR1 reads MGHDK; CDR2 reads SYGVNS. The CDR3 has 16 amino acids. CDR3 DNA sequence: TGTGCCAGCACCCCCCCGGGTAGGGGGCTCCCAGAGACCCAGTACTTC. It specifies CASTPPGRGLPETQYF.

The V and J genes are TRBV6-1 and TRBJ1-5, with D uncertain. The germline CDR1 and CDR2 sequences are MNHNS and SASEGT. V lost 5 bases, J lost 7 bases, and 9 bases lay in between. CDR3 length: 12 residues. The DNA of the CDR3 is TGTGCCAGCAGTTCCGGGAACCAGCCCCAGCATTTT. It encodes CASSSGNQPQHF.

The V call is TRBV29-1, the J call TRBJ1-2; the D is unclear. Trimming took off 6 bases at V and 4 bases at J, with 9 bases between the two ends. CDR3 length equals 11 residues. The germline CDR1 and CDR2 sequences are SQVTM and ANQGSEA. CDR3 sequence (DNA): TGCAGCGTCGAGGACCTCTATGGCTACACCTTC. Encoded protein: CSVEDLYGYTF.

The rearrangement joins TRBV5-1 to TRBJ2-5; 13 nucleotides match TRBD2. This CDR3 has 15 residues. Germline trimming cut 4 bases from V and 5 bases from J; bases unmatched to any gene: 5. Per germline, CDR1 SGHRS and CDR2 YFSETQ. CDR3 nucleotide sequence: TGCGCCAGCAGCCGGACTAGCGGGGGCCGGGAGACCCAGTACTTC. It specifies CASSRTSGGRETQYF.

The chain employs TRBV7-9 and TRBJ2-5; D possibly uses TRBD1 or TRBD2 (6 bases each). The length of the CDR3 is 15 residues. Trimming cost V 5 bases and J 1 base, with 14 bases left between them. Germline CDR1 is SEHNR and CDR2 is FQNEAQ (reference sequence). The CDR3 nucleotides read TGTGCCAGCAGCGCAAATCGGGGGCCCCAAGAGACCCAGTACTTC. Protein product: CASSANRGPQETQYF.

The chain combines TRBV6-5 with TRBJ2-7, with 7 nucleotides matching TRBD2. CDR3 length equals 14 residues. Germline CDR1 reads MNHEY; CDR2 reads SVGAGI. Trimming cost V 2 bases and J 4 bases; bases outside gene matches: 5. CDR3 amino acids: CASSYGLAEYEQYF. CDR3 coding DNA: TGTGCCAGCAGTTACGGGCTAGCGGAATACGAGCAGTACTTC.

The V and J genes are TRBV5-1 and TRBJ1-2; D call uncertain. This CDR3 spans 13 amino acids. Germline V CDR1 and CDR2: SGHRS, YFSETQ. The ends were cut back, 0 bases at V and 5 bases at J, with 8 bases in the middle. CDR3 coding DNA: TGCGCCAGCAGCTTGGACAGTGGATATGGCTACACCTTC. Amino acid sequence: CASSLDSGYGYTF.

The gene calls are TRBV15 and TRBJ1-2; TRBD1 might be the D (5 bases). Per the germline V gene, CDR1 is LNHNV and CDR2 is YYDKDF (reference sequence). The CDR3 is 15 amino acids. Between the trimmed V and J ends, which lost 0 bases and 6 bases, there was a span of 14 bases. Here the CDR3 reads CATSRDFEGPHGYTF. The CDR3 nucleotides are TGTGCCACCAGCAGAGATTTCGAGGGGCCCCATGGCTACACCTTC.

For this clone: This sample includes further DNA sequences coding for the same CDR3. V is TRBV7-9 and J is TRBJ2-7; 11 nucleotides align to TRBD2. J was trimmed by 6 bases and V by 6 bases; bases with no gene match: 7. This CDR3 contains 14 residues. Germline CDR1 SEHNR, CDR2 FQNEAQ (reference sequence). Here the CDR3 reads CASSLTSGSIEQYF. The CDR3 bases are TGTGCCAGCAGTTTAACTAGCGGGAGTATCGAGCAGTACTTC.

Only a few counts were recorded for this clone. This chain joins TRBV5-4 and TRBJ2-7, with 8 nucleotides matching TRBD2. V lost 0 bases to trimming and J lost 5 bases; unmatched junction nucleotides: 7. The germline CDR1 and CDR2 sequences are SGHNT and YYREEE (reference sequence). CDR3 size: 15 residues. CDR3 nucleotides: TGTGCCAGCAGCTTGGTGCACGGGGGGGGCGACGAGCAGTACTTC. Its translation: CASSLVHGGGDEQYF. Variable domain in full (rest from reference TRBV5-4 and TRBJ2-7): ETGVTQSPTHLIKTRGQQVTLRCSSQSGHNTVSWYQQALGQGPQFIFQYYREEENGRGNFPPRFSGLQFPNYSSELNVNALELDDSALYLCASSLVHGGGDEQYFGPGTRLTVT.